This TCR beta chain was documented in a study of blood T cell repertoires in COVID-19. Study-level background: Collection of acute and convalescent COVID-19 samples took place in the United States, Italy and Spain. The analysed material was cDNA or gDNA that came from T cells, B-cell-depleted T cells, or PBMCs.

In the authors' workflow: Quantification of nucleated cells was approximated via reference gene primer amplification. The method was immunoSEQ multiplex PCR; TCRdb's version includes in-frame clones alone and lacks a portion of them. That table gives V, J and clone size, and the DNA gave D and trimming. The table records some 8,000 clones, 84% of them present only once. Losses at the gene ends were 4 bases for V and 5 bases for J; bases not matched to a gene: 5. Germline values: CDR1 SGHRS, CDR2 YFSETQ. This CDR3 spans 13 amino acids. This receptor was obtained from a human donor in a cohort sampled during active COVID-19. This chain joins TRBV5-1 and TRBJ2-7; 8 nucleotides agree with TRBD1. Sequenced sample: peripheral blood. Here the CDR3 DNA reads TGCGCCAGCAGCCCGGACAGGGTGAACGAGCAGTACTTC. Residues: CASSPDRVNEQYF.